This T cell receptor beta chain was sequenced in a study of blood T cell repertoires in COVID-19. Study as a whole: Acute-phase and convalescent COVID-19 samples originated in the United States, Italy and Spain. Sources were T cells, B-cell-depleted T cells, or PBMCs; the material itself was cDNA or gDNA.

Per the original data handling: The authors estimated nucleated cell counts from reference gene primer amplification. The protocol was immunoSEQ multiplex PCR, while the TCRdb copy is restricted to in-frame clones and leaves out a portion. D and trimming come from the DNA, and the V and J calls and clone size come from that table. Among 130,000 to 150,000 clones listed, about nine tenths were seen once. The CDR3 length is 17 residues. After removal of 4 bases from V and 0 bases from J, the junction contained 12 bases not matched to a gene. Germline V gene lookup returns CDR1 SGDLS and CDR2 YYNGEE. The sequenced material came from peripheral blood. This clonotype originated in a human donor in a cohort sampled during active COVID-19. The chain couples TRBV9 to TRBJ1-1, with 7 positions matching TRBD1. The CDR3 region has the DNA TGTGCCAGCAGCCCCACAGGGACAGTGAGAATGAACACTGAAGCTTTCTTT. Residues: CASSPTGTVRMNTEAFF.